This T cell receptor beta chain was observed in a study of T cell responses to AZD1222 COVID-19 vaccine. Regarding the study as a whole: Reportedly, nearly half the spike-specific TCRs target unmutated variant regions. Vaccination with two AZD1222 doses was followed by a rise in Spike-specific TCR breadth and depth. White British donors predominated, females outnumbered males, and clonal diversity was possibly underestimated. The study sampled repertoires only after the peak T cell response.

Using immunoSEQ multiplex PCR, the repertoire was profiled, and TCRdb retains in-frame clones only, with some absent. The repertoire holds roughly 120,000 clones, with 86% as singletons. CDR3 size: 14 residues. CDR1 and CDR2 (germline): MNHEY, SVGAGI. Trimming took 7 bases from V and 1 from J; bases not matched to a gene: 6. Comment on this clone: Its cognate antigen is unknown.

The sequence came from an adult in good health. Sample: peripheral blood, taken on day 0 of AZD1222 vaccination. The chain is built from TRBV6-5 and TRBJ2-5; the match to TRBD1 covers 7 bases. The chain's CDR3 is CASIPTGVQETQYF. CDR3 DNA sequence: TGTGCCAGCATCCCTACAGGGGTCCAAGAGACCCAGTACTTC.